Following are 9 T cell receptor beta chains from one sample sequenced in a study of blood T cell repertoires in COVID-19. Some clones are missing from TCRdb's copy, which holds only in-frame ones; the method was immunoSEQ multiplex PCR. This table holds fewer than 350,000 clones, around 89% found once. The source material was PBMCs or T cells enriched from blood (not recorded which). These TCRs come from a woman aged 40 to 50 who had recovered from COVID-19.

This rearrangement joins TRBV3-1 (or the pseudogene TRBV3-2) to TRBJ2-5, with a weak D call TRBD2 (6 bases). The V gene's germline CDR1 is LGHDT and CDR2 YNNKEL (reference sequence). With 4 bases removed from V and 4 bases from J, the gap between germline ends came to 13 bases. This CDR3 is built from 14 residues. The CDR3: CASSLPGLPETQYF. DNA for the CDR3: TGTGCCAGCAGCCTCCCGGGACTTCCAGAGACCCAGTACTTC.

The chain carries TRBV2 and TRBJ2-1, with 7 positions matching TRBD1. The CDR3 sequence is 17 residues long. The ends lost 5 bases at V and 6 bases at J; junction bases unmatched: 16. CDR1 is SNHLY and CDR2 is FYNNEI in the germline V gene. As DNA, the CDR3 is TGTGCCAGCAGTCTTACCCCGACCGGGACAGTAATCAATGAGCAGTTCTTC. This encodes CASSLTPTGTVINEQFF. Full variable domain (outside the CDR3, taken from reference TRBV2 and TRBJ2-1): EPEVTQTPSHQVTQMGQEVILRCVPISNHLYFYWYRQILGQKVEFLVSFYNNEISEKSEIFDDQFSVERPDGSNFTLKIRSTKLEDSAMYFCASSLTPTGTVINEQFFGPGTRLTVL.

The rearrangement joins TRBV24-1 to TRBJ2-5; possible D gene TRBD1, 5 bases. V shed 9 bases and J shed 7 bases, with 20 bases lying between them. In germline, CDR1 is KGHDR, CDR2 SFDVKD. The CDR3 length is 14 residues. The CDR3 is CATEGHGDGRTQYF. DNA of the CDR3: TGTGCCACCGAAGGACACGGCGATGGAAGGACCCAGTACTTC.

The J gene is TRBJ2-2, the V gene TRBV7-6, with TRBD2 matching over 10 bases. This CDR3 region has 15 residues. Germline loops: CDR1 SGHVS, CDR2 FNYEAQ. V shed 5 bases and J 5 bases; nucleotides not matched to a gene: 5. The CDR3 loop reads CASSPLAGETGELFF. As DNA, the CDR3 is TGTGCCAGCAGCCCGCTAGCGGGGGAAACCGGGGAGCTGTTTTTT.

The chain combines TRBV7-3 with TRBJ2-7; D is undetermined. The V gene lost 8 bases and the J gene lost 2 bases, with 10 bases spanning the gap. Germline CDR1 SGHTA, CDR2 FQGTGA. The CDR3 loop spans 12 amino acids. The CDR3 DNA sequence: TGTGCCAGCGAGGTGGTCACCTACGAGCAGTACTTC. Its translation is CASEVVTYEQYF.

The chain uses TRBV18 and TRBJ2-5, with 7 bases lining up with TRBD1. The V gene's germline CDR1 is KGHSH and CDR2 LQKENI. With V trimmed by 0 bases and J by 5 bases, 6 bases remained unmatched. This CDR3 has 15 residues. CDR3 nucleotide sequence: TGTGCCAGCTCACCACCGGTACAGGGGTACGAGACCCAGTACTTC. As protein: CASSPPVQGYETQYF.

The V and J genes are TRBV5-8 and TRBJ1-5; D gene ambiguous. Trimming shortened V by 1 base and J by 1 base, and 6 bases separated the two germline ends. The CDR3 loop spans 14 amino acids. The germline V gene has CDR1 SGHTS and CDR2 YDEGEE. CDR3: CASSLYRSNQPQHF. DNA for the CDR3: TGTGCCAGCAGCTTGTATCGGAGCAATCAGCCCCAGCATTTT.

J is TRBJ2-3 and V is TRBV7-6, with D unclear. The V end was cut by 6 bases, the J end by 5 bases, with 9 bases between. Germline V lookup: CDR1 SGHVS, CDR2 FNYEAQ. CDR3 size: 12 residues. CDR3 coding DNA: TGTGCCAGCAGTAAAGAGGAAGATACGCAGTATTTT. Its translation: CASSKEEDTQYF.

The V and J genes are TRBV5-8 and TRBJ1-1; 10 bases agree with TRBD1. The CDR3 sequence is 15 residues long. The V and J ends lost 5 bases and 4 bases, in that order; junction bases with no gene match: 8. Germline CDR1 SGHTS, CDR2 YDEGEE. CDR3 sequence reads: CASRGGQGRTTEAFF. The DNA of the CDR3 is TGTGCCAGCAGGGGGGGACAGGGGCGGACCACTGAAGCTTTCTTT.